This T cell receptor (beta chain) is drawn from a study of control samples from healthy donors and cancer patients. Profiling relied on immunoSEQ multiplex PCR, and the TCRdb table lists in-frame clones only, not all of them. In the table there are 110,000 or so clones, about 89% of which are singletons. This CDR3 spans 14 amino acids. V lost 5 bases and J 5 bases, leaving 14 bases between the germline ends. The germline gives CDR1 KGHDR, CDR2 SFDVKD. This sequence joins TRBV24-1 and TRBJ2-5; possible D gene TRBD2, 6 bases. This TCR was sampled from a woman aged 45-60 years in good health. The specimen sequenced was blood. Written as DNA, the CDR3 is TGTGCCACCAGTGTTGGGCTAGCGTCGGAGACCCAGTACTTC. Residues: CATSVGLASETQYF.